This T cell receptor beta chain originates from a study of cytomegalovirus exposure and HLA in healthy donors. Primers: 60 Vbeta forward and 13 Jbeta reverse. TCRdb keeps only in-frame clones here, not all; method: immunoSEQ multiplex PCR. The table records roughly 87,000 clones, about four fifths of them present only once. After removal of 4 bases from V and 6 bases from J, the junction contained 5 bases not matched to a gene. CDR1 SGHRS and CDR2 YFSETQ come from the germline V gene. The CDR3 spans 15 residues. The sequence was collected from a woman between 35 and 50 years old in good health and CMV-seropositive. The rearrangement joins TRBV5-1 to TRBJ2-3; 13 nucleotides match TRBD2. The sequenced sample consisted of PBMCs. The CDR3 loop is CASSQGLAGIDTQYF. The CDR3 DNA reads as TGCGCCAGCAGCCAGGGACTAGCGGGGATTGATACGCAGTATTTT.